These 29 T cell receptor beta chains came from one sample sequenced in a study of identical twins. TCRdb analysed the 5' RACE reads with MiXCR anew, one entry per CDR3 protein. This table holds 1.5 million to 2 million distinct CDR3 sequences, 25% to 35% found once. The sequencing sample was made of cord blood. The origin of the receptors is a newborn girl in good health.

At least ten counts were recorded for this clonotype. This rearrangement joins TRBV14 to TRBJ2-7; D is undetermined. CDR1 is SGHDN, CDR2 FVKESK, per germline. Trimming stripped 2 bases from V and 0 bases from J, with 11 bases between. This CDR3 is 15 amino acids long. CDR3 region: CASSQNRASSYEQYF. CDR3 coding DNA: TGTGCCAGCAGCCAAAATCGTGCCAGCTCCTACGAGCAGTACTTC.

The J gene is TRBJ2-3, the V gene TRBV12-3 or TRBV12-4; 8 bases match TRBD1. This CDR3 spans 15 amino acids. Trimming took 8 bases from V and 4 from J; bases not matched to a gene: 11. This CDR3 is CASLIGQGGADTQYF. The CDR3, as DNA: TGTGCCAGCCTAATTGGACAGGGTGGCGCAGATACGCAGTATTTT.

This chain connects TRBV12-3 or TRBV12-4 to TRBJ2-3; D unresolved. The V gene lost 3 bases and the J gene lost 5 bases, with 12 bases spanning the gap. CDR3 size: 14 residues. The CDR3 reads CASSFYLIGDTQYF. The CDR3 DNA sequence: TGTGCCAGCAGTTTTTATCTGATAGGAGATACGCAGTATTTT.

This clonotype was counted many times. The CDR3 region has the DNA TGTGCCAGCAAAATCCAAGCGGGACCATACGAGCAGTACTTC. Its translation is CASKIQAGPYEQYF. The chain has TRBV14 and TRBJ2-7, with TRBD2 identical over 7 bases. This CDR3 spans 14 amino acids. Germline V lookup: CDR1 SGHDN, CDR2 FVKESK. Losses at the gene ends were 7 bases for V and 4 bases for J; bases not matched to a gene: 10.

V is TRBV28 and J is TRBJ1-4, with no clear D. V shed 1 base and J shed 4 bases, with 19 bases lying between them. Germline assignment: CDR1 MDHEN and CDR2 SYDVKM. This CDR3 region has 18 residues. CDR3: CASSLFADPSFDNEKLFF. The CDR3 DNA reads TGTGCCAGCAGTTTATTCGCGGACCCCTCCTTCGATAATGAAAAACTGTTTTTT.

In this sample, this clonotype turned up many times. The CDR3 loop reads CASSLVVGPYEQYF. CDR3 coding DNA: TGTGCCAGCAGCTTAGTCGTTGGCCCCTACGAGCAGTACTTC. The chain uses TRBV7-2 and TRBJ2-7; D remains ambiguous. The germline gives CDR1 SGHTA, CDR2 FQGNSA. This CDR3 is built from 14 residues. V was trimmed by 1 base and J by 2 bases, leaving 9 bases between them.

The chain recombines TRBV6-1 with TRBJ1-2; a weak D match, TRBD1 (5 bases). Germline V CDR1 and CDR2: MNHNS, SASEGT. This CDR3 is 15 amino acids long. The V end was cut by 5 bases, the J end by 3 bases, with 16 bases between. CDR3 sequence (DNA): TGTGCCAGCAGTTCTTATCAGGGAGGCGACTATGGCTACACCTTC. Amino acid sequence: CASSSYQGGDYGYTF.

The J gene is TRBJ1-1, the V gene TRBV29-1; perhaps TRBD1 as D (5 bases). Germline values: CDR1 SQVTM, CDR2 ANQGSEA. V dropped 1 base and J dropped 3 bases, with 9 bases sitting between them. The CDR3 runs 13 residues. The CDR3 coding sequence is TGCAGCGTTGAAGCTTCAGGGTACACTGAAGCTTTCTTT. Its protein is CSVEASGYTEAFF.

CDR3: CASSEQVRDGYGNTIYF. DNA for the CDR3: TGCGCCAGCAGTGAGCAGGTCCGGGACGGCTACGGAAACACCATATATTTT. The chain has TRBV10-2 and TRBJ1-3, with D possibly being TRBD1 (5 bases). In germline, CDR1 is WSHSY, CDR2 SAAADI. V gave up 2 bases and J gave up 4 bases, with 18 bases separating them. The CDR3 totals 17 residues.

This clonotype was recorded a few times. The CDR3 loop is CASSLVAGQSLRDTQYF. CDR3 in DNA: TGTGCCAGCAGCTTAGTGGCGGGACAGTCGCTGAGAGATACGCAGTATTTT. The chain carries TRBV7-8 and TRBJ2-3; possible D gene TRBD1, 7 bases. The CDR3 is made up of 17 amino acids. Germline values: CDR1 SGHVS, CDR2 FQNEAQ. With 1 base removed from V and 5 bases from J, the gap between germline ends came to 19 bases.

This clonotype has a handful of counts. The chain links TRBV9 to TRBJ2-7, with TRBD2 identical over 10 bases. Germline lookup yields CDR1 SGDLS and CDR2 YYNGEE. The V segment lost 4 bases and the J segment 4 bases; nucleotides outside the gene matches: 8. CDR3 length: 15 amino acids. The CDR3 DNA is TGTGCCAGCAGCCCCAGGGGGACTAGCGAGTACGAGCAGTACTTC. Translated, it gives CASSPRGTSEYEQYF.

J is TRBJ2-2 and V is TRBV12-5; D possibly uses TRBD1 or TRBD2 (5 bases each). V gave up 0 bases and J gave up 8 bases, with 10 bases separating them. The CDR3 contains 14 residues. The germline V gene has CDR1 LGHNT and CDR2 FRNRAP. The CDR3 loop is CASGLVPGRGELFF. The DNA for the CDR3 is TGTGCTAGTGGTTTGGTACCGGGGCGAGGGGAGCTGTTTTTT.

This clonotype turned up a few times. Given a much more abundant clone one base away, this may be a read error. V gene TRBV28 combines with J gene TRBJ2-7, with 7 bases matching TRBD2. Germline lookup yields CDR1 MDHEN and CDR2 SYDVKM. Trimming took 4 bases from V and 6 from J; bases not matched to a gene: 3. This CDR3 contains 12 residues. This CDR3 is CASSSSGCEQYF. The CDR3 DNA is TGTGCCAGCAGTTCTAGCGGCTGCGAGCAGTACTTC.

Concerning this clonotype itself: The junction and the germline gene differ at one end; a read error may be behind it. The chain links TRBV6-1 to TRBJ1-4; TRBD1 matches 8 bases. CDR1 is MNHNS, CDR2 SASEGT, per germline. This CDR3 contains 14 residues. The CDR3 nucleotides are TGTGCCAGCAGGGACAGGGTTCGTAATGAAAAACTGGTTTTT. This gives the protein CASRDRVRNEKLVF.

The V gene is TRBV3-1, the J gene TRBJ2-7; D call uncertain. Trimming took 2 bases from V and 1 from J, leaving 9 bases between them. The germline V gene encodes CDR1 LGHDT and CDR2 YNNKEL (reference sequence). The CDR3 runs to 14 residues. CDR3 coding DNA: TGTGCCAGCAGCCAACCAGCAAAATCCTACGAGCAGTACTTC. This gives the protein CASSQPAKSYEQYF.

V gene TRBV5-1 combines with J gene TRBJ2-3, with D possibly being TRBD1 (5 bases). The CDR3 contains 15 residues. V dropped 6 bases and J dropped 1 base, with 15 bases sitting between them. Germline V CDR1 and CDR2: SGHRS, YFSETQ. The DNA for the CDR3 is TGCGCCAGCACCGTAGGGGTTGGAGGCACAGATACGCAGTATTTT. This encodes CASTVGVGGTDTQYF.

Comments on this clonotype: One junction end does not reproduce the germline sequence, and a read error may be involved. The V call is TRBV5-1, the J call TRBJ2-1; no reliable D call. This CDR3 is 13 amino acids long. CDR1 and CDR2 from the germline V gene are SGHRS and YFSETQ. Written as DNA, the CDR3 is TGCGCCAGCAGCTTGGACAGATACAATGAGCGGTTCTTC. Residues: CASSLDRYNERFF. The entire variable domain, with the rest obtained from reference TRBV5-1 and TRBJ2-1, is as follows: KAGVTQTPRYLIKTRGQQVTLSCSPISGHRSVSWYQQTPGQGLQFLFEYFSETQRNKGNFPGRFSGRQFSNSRSEMNVSTLELGDSALYLCASSLDRYNERFFGPGTRLTVL.

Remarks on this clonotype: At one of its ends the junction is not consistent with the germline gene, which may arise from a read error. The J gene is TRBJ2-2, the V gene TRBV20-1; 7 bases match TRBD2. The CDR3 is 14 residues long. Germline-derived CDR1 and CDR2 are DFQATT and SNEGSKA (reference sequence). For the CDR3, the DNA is TGCAGTGCTAGACGTCTAGCGGACACCAGGGAGCTGTTTTTT. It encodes CSARRLADTRELFF.

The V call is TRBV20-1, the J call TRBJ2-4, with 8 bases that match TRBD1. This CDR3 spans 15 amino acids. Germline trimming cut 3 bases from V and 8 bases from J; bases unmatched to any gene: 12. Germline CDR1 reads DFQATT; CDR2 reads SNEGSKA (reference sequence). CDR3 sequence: CSARFRGRREDIQYF. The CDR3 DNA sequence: TGCAGTGCTAGGTTCAGGGGGCGCAGGGAAGACATTCAGTACTTC.

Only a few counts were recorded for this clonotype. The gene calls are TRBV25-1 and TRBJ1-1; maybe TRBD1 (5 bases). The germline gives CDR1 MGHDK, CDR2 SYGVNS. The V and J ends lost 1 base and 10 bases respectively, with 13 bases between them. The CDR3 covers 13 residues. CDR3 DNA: TGTGCCAGCAGTGAATTCGCAGGGAAGGGAGCTTTCTTT. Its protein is CASSEFAGKGAFF.

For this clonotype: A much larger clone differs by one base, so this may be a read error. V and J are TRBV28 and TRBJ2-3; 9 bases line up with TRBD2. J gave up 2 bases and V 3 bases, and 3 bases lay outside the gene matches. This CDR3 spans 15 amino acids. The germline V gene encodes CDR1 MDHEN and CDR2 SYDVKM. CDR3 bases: TGTGCCAGCAGTTTCGCTAGCGGGGTCACAGATACGCAGTATTTT. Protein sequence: CASSFASGVTDTQYF.

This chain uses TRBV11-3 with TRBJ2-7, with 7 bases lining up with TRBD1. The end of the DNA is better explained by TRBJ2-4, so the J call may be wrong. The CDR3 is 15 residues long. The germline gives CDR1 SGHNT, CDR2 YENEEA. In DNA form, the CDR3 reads TGTGCCAGCAGCTCAGGGACAGCCCAGAGGAACATTCAGTACTTC. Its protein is CASSSGTAQRNIQYF.

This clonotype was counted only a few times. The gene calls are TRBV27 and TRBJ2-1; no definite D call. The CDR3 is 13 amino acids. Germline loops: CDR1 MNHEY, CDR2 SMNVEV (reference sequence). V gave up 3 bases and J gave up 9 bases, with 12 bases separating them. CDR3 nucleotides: TGTGCCAGCAGTTTCGGGCTAGTAGCTGAGCAGTTCTTC. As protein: CASSFGLVAEQFF.

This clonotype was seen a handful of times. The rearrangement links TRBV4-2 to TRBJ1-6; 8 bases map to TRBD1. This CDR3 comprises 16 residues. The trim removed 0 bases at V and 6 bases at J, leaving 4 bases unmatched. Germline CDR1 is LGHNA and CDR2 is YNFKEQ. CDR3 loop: CASSQDPGQGNSPLHF. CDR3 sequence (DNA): TGTGCCAGCAGCCAAGATCCAGGACAGGGTAATTCACCCCTCCACTTT.

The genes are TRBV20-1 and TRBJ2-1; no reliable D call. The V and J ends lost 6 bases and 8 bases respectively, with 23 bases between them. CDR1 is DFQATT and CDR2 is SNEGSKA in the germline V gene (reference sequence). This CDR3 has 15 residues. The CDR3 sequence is CSARLRASHTDEQFF. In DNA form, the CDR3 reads TGCAGTGCCCGCCTTCGGGCCTCCCACACAGATGAGCAGTTCTTC.

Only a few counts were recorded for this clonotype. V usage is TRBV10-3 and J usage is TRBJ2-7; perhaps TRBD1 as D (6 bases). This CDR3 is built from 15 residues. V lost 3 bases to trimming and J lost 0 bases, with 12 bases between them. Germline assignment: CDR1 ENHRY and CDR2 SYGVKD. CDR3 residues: CAISDPDRVSYEQYF. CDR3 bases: TGTGCCATCAGTGACCCGGACAGAGTCTCCTACGAGCAGTACTTC.

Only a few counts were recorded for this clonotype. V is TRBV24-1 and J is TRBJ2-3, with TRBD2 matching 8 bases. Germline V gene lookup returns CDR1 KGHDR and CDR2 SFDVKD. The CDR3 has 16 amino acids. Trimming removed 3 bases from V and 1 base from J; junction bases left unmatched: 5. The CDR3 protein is CATSDPGLDGTDTQYF. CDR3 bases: TGTGCCACCAGTGATCCGGGACTAGACGGCACAGATACGCAGTATTTT.

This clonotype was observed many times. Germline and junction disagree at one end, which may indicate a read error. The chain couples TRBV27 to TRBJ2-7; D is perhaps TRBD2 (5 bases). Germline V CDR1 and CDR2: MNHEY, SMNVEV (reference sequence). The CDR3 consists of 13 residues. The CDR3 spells CASSLSGVYEQYF. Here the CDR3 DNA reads TGTGCCAGCAGCTTATCCGGGGTTTACGAGCAGTACTTC.

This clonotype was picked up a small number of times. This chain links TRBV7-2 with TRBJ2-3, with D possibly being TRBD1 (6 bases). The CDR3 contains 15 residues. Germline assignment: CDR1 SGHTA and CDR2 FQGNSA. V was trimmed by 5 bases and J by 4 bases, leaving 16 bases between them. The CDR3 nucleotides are TGTGCCAGCAGCGATCAGGGGTTTGCTCCAGATACGCAGTATTTT. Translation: CASSDQGFAPDTQYF.